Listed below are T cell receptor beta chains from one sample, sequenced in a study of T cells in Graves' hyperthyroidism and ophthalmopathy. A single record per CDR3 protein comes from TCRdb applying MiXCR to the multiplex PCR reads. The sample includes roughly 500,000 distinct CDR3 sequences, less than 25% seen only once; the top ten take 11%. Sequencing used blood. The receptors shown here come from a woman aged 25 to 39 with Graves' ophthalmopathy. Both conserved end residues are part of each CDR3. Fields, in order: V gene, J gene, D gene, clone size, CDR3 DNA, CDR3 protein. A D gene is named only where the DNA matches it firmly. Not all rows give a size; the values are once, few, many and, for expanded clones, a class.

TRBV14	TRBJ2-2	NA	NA	TGTGCCAGCAGCCACAGGGGGGCCGGGGAGCTGTTTTTT	CASSHRGAGELFF
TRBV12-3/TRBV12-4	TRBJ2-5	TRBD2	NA	TGTGCCAGCAGGGGGGGGGAGGGTACGGAGACCCAGTACTTC	CASRGGEGTETQYF
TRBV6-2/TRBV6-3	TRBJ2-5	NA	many	TGTGCCAGCAGTTACCATAGGGGCACGGAGACCCAGTACTTC	CASSYHRGTETQYF
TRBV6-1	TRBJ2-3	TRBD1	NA	TGTGCCAGGGCCGGACAGGGCACAGATACGCAGTATTTT	CARAGQGTDTQYF
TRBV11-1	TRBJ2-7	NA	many	TGTGCCAGCAGCGCCGCTCTGGATTCCTACGAGCAGTACTTC	CASSAALDSYEQYF
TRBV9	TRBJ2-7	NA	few	TGTGCCAGCAGCGTAGCCGGGCGGTCGGAGCAGTACTTC	CASSVAGRSEQYF
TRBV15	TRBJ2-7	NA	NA	TGTGCCACCAGAGACAGGGTACACACCGGGGGACCCTACGAGCAGTACTTC	CATRDRVHTGGPYEQYF
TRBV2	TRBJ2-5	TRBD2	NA	TGTGCCAGCACGAGTCTAGCGGGAGGAGAGACCCAGTACTTC	CASTSLAGGETQYF
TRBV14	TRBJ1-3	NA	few	TGTGCCAGCAGCCACGGACAGACACGCTCTGGAAACACCATATATTTT	CASSHGQTRSGNTIYF
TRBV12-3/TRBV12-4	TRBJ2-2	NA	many	TGTGCCAGCAAGGGACACAACACCGGGGAGCTGTTTTTT	CASKGHNTGELFF
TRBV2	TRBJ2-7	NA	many	TGTGCCAGCAGTGATCGAACAGGACCGATCTACGAGCAGTACTTC	CASSDRTGPIYEQYF
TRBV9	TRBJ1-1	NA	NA	TGTGCCAGCAGCGTTGCGGCGGGCAACACTGAAGCTTTCTTT	CASSVAAGNTEAFF
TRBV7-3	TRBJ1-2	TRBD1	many	TGTGCCAGCGCCCTGGGACAGGGGAACTATGGCTACACCTTC	CASALGQGNYGYTF
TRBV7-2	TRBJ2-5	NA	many	TGTGCCAGCAGCTTCAGAGCGGGGACACAAGAGACCCAGTACTTC	CASSFRAGTQETQYF
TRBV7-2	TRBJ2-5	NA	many	TGTGCCAGCAGCCTTTCTGGGGGGCGCTACCAAGAGACCCAGTACTTC	CASSLSGGRYQETQYF
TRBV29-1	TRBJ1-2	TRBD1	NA	TGCAGCGTTGACCCCACAGGGGAAGTCTATGGCTACACCTTC	CSVDPTGEVYGYTF
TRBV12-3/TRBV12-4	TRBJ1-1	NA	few	TGTGCCAGCAGTCCGATACAAGGCGGGAGGACTGAAGCTTTCTTT	CASSPIQGGRTEAFF
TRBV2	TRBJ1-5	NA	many	TGTGCCAGCAGTCCTACCCGGCGACAGTATGGTCAGCCCCAGCATTTT	CASSPTRRQYGQPQHF
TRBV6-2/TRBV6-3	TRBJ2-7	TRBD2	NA	TGTGCCAGCAGTCCCCGGACTAGCGGTAACATCGGGTCCTACGAGCAGTACTTC	CASSPRTSGNIGSYEQYF
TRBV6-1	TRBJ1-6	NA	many	TGTGCCAGCAGACAGGACTCTTCTAATTCACCCCTCCACTTT	CASRQDSSNSPLHF
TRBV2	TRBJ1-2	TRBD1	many	TGTGCCAGCAGTGAGACAGGGGACGGCTACACCTTC	CASSETGDGYTF
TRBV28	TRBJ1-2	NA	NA	TGTGCCAGCAGTTTCGGCCGTGGGGGGGCGTTTGGTGGTGGCTACACCTTC	CASSFGRGGAFGGGYTF
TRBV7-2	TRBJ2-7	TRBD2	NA	TGTGCCAGCAGCATTGCGGGACTAGCCAACTACGAGCAGTACTTC	CASSIAGLANYEQYF
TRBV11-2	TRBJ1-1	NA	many	TGTGCCAGCAGCTCGTCAACAGGGAACACTGAAGCTTTCTTT	CASSSSTGNTEAFF
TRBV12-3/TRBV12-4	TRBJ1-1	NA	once	TGTGCCAGCACCCAGGAGAACACTGAAGCTTTCTTT	CASTQENTEAFF
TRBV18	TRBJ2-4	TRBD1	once	TGTGCCAGCTCACTTACCGGGACAGGGGGCTCGAACATTCAGTACTTC	CASSLTGTGGSNIQYF
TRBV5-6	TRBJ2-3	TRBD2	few	TGTGCCAGCAGCTGGGGGCGGGGGGCCTTGGGAGATACGCAGTATTTT	CASSWGRGALGDTQYF
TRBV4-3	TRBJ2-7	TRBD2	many	TGCGCCAGCAGCCAAGTCGGGGGGGCGAACGAGCAGTACTTC	CASSQVGGANEQYF
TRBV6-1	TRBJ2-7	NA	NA	TGTGCCAGCAGTGTACGAGGGCCCCCCTACGAGCAGTACTTC	CASSVRGPPYEQYF
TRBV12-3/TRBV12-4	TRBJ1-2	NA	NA	TGTGCCAGCAGTATCCCGGGACGGATAAATGGCTACACCTTC	CASSIPGRINGYTF
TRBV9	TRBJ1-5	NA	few	TGTGCCAGCAGCGTACATGCGGGGGCAGGTCAGCCCCAGCATTTT	CASSVHAGAGQPQHF
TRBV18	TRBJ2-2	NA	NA	TGTGCCAGCTCACTCCACGAGTCTCCTAGCGCCGGGGAGCTGTTTTTT	CASSLHESPSAGELFF
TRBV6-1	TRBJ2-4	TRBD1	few	TGTGCCAGCAGAAATACAGGGGGCTGGCAAAACATTCAGTACTTC	CASRNTGGWQNIQYF
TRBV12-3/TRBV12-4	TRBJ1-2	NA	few	TGTGCCAGCAGGAGGGATAGTAGTGGCTACACCTTC	CASRRDSSGYTF
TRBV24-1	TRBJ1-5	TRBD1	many	TGTGCCACCAGTGATTCGGGACAGGGCAATCAGCCCCAGCATTTT	CATSDSGQGNQPQHF
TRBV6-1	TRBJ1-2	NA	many	TGTGCCAGCAGAACACCAGAGCTACATGGCTACACCTTC	CASRTPELHGYTF
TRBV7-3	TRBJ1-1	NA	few	TGTGCCAGCAGCTCCCCGGGACAAAGTGAAGCTTTCTTT	CASSSPGQSEAFF
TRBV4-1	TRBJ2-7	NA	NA	TGCGCCAGCAGCCAAGATCCCCAGGGTAAGACCTACGAGCAGTACTTC	CASSQDPQGKTYEQYF
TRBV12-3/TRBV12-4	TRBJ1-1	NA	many	TGTGCCAGCAGTTTACTACAGGGAGGCACTGAAGCTTTCTTT	CASSLLQGGTEAFF
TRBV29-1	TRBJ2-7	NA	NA	TGCAGCGTCGCAGCGGGGGACAGCTACGAGCAGTACTTC	CSVAAGDSYEQYF
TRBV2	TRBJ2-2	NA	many	TGTGCCGTGACGGGAGACACCGGGGAGCTGTTTTTT	CAVTGDTGELFF
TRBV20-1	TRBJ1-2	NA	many	TGCAGTGCGCAACCCGGGAACAACTATGGCTACACCTTC	CSAQPGNNYGYTF
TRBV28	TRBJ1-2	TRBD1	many	TGTGCCAGTAGCCCTCTACTCTCTGGGAGGGGGCGGACCTATGGCTACACCTTC	CASSPLLSGRGRTYGYTF
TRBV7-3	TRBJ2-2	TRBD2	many	TGTGCCAGCAGCTCCCAAGGGGCTAGCGGGGGATCCGGGGAGCTGTTTTTT	CASSSQGASGGSGELFF
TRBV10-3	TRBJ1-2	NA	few	TGTGCCATCAGTGAGTCGATGTCAGGGAGAGATGGCTACACCTTC	CAISESMSGRDGYTF
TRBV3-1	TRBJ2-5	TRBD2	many	TGTGCCAGCAGCCAAGATCCGGGAGGCCAAGAGACCCAGTACTTC	CASSQDPGGQETQYF
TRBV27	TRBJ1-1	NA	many	TGTGCCAGCAGCCTCAGGGCTCTGTCGGTGAACACTGAAGCTTTCTTT	CASSLRALSVNTEAFF
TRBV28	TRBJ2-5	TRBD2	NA	TGTGCCAGCACCAAGGCTAGCGGGGTCGAGACCCAGTACTTC	CASTKASGVETQYF